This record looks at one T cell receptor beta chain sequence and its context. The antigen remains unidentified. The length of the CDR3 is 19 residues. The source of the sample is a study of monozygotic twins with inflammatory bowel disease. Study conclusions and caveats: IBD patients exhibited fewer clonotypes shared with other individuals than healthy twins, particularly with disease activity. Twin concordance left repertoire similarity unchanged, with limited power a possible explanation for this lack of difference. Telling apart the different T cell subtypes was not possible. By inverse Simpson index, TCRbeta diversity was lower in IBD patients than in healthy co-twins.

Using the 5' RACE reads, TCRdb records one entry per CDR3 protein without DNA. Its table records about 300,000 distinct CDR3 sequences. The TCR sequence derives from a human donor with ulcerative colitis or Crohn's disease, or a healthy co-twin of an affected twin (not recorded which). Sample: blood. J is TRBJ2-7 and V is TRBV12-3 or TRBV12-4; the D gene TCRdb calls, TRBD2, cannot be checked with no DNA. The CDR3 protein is CASSSGTSGGSRLTYEQYF.